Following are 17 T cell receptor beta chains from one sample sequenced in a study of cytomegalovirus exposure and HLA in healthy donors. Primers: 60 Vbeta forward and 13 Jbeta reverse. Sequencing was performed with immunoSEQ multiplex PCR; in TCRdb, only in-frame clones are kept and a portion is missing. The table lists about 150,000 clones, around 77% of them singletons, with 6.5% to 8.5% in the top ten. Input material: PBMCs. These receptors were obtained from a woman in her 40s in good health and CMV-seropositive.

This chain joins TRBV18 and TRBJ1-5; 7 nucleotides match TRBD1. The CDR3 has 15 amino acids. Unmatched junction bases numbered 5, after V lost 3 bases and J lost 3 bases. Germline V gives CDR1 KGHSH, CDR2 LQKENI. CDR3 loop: CASSPIGTDNQPQHF. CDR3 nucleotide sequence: TGTGCCAGCTCACCCATCGGGACAGACAATCAGCCCCAGCATTTT.

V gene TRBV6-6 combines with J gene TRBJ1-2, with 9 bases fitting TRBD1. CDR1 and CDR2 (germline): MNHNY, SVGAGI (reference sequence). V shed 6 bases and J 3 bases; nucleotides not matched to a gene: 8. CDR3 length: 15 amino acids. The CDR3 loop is CASRQGTGNHYGYTF. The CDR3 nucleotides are TGTGCCAGCAGACAAGGGACAGGGAACCACTATGGCTACACCTTC.

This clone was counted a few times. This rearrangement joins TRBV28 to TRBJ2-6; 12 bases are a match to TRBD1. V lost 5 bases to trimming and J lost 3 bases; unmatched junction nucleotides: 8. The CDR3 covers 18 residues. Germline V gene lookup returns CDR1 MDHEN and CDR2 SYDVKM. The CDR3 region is CASSTPGQGARGANVLTF. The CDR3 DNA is TGTGCCAGCAGTACCCCGGGACAGGGGGCCCGTGGGGCCAACGTCCTGACTTTC.

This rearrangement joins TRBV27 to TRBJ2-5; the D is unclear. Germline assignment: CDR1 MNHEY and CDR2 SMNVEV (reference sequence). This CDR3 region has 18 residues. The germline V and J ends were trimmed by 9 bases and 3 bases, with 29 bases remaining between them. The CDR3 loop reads CASLPHPQTRGHKETQYF. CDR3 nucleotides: TGTGCCAGTTTGCCACACCCCCAAACACGCGGCCACAAAGAGACCCAGTACTTC.

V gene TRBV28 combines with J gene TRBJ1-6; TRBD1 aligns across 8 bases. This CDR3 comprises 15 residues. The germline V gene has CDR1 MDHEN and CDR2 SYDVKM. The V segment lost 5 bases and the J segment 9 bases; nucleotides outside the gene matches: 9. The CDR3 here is CASSMGQAGASPLHF. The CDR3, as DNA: TGTGCCAGCAGTATGGGACAGGCTGGCGCTTCACCCCTCCACTTT.

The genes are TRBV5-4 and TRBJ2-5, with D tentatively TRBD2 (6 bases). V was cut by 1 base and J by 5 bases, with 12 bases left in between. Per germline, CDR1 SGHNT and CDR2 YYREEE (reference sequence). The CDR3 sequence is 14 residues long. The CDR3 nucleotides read TGTGCCAGCAGCTTGACCGGGGAGGAGGAGACCCAGTACTTC. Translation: CASSLTGEEETQYF. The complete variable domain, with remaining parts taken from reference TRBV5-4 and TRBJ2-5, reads ETGVTQSPTHLIKTRGQQVTLRCSSQSGHNTVSWYQQALGQGPQFIFQYYREEENGRGNFPPRFSGLQFPNYSSELNVNALELDDSALYLCASSLTGEEETQYFGPGTRLLVL.

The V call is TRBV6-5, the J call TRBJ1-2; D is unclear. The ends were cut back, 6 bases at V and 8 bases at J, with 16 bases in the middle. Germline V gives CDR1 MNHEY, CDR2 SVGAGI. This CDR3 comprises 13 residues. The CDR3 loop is CASSSRPKEGYTF. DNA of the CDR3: TGTGCCAGCAGCTCCCGGCCAAAGGAGGGCTACACCTTC.

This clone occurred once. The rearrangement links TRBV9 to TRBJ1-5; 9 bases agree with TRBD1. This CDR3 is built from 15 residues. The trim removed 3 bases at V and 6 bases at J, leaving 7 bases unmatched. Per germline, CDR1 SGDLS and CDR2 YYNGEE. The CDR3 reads CASSATGGDGQPQHF. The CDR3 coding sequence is TGTGCCAGCAGCGCTACAGGGGGCGACGGTCAGCCCCAGCATTTT.

This CDR3 reads CATSRDEQRDYTF. The CDR3 bases are TGTGCCACCAGCAGAGATGAACAACGGGACTACACCTTC. This chain links TRBV15 with TRBJ1-2; D unclear. The CDR3 loop spans 13 amino acids. Deletions cut 0 bases from V and 10 bases from J, with 12 bases between. Looked up from germline, CDR1 is LNHNV and CDR2 is YYDKDF (reference sequence).

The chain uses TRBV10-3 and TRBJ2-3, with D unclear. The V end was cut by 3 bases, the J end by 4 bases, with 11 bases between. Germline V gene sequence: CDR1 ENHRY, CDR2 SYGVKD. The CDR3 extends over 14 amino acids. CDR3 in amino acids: CAISDSGFPDTQYF. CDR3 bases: TGTGCCATCAGTGATTCCGGGTTCCCAGATACGCAGTATTTT.

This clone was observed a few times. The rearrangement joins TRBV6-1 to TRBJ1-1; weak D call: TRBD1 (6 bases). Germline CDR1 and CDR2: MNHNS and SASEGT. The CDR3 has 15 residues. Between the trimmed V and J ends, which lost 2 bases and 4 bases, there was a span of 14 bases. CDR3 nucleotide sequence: TGTGCCAGCAGTGAACGGGGCAGGGGATCCACTGAAGCTTTCTTT. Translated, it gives CASSERGRGSTEAFF.

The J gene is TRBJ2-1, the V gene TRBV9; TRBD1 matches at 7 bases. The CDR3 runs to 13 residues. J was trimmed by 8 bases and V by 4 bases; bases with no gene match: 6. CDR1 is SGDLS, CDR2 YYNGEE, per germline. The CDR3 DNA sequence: TGTGCCAGCAGCTCGAGGACAGGTGATGAGCAGTTCTTC. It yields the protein CASSSRTGDEQFF.

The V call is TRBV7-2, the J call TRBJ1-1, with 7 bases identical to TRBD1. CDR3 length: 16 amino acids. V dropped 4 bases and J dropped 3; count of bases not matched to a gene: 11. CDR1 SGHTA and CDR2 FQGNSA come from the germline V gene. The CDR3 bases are TGTGCCAGCAGCTCCTCCTCGACAGGGATCCACACTGAAGCTTTCTTT. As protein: CASSSSSTGIHTEAFF.

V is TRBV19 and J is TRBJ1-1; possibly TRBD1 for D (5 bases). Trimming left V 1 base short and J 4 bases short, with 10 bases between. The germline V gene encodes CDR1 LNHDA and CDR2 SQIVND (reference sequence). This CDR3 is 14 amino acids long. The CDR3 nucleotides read TGTGCCAGTAGTATAGGCAGGGTGGGCACTGAAGCTTTCTTT. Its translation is CASSIGRVGTEAFF.

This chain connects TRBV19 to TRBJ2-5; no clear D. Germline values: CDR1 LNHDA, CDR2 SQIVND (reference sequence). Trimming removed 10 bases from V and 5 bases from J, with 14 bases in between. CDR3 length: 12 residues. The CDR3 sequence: CATLDRKETQYF. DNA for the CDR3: TGTGCCACTCTAGACCGGAAGGAGACCCAGTACTTC.

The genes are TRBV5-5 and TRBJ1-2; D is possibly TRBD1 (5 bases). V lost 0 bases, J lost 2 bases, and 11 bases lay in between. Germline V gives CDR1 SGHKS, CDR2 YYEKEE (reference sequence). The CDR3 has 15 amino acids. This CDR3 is CASSLAYPGNYGYTF. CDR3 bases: TGTGCCAGCAGCTTGGCCTATCCAGGGAACTATGGCTACACCTTC.

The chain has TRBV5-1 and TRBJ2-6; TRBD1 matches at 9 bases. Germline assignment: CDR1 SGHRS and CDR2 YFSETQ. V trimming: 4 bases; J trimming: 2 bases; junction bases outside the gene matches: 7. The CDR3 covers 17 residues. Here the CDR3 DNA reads TGCGCCAGCAGCGCAACTACAGGGGGCGCTGGGGCCAACGTCCTGACTTTC. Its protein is CASSATTGGAGANVLTF.